A single sample gave rise to the 32 T cell receptor beta chains below, sequenced in a study of shared clonotypes between healthy human individuals. Clones were read by immunoSEQ multiplex PCR, and TCRdb kept only the in-frame ones, dropping some. The sample lists 700,000 or so clones, about three quarters occurring once. What was sequenced was memory CD4+ T cells sorted from blood. As for subset: CD45RA-negative fraction. The receptors originated from a woman in her twenties or thirties in good health.

This clone has just one count. The genes are TRBV7-2 and TRBJ2-5, with 10 bases matching TRBD1. V was pared by 6 bases and J by 2 bases, with 6 bases of the junction left unmatched. The CDR3 length is 15 residues. The V gene's germline CDR1 is SGHTA and CDR2 FQGNSA. The CDR3 sequence: CASSRTGGLQETQYF. In DNA, the CDR3 is TGTGCCAGCAGTAGGACAGGGGGGTTACAAGAGACCCAGTACTTC.

The rearrangement links TRBV2 to TRBJ2-5; D is undetermined. Trimming removed 4 bases from V and 3 bases from J, with 6 bases in between. Germline-derived CDR1 and CDR2 are SNHLY and FYNNEI. This CDR3 has 12 residues. DNA of the CDR3: TGTGCCAGCAGTGCTGGCGAAGAGACCCAGTACTTC. The encoded protein is CASSAGEETQYF. The whole variable domain, remainder taken from reference TRBV2 and TRBJ2-5, is EPEVTQTPSHQVTQMGQEVILRCVPISNHLYFYWYRQILGQKVEFLVSFYNNEISEKSEIFDDQFSVERPDGSNFTLKIRSTKLEDSAMYFCASSAGEETQYFGPGTRLLVL.

This sequence joins TRBV5-1 and TRBJ2-3; 10 nucleotides align to TRBD2. V lost 1 base, J lost 4 bases, and 3 bases stayed unmatched. CDR3 length: 15 amino acids. Germline V gene data show CDR1 as SGHRS and CDR2 as YFSETQ. Here the CDR3 reads CASSLTAGGPDTQYF. The CDR3 DNA follows: TGCGCCAGCAGCTTGACAGCGGGAGGGCCAGATACGCAGTATTTT.

The chain couples TRBV11-2 to TRBJ2-7, with D maybe TRBD2 (6 bases). Germline loops: CDR1 SGHAT, CDR2 FQNNGV. There are 15 residues in the CDR3. The V and J ends lost 4 bases and 2 bases respectively, with 15 bases between them. CDR3 sequence (DNA): TGTGCCAGCAGCTCGGCGGAGGGACTCCCCTACGAGCAGTACTTC. Its translation is CASSSAEGLPYEQYF.

About this clone itself: Other nucleotide sequences from this sample produce the same CDR3. The V and J genes are TRBV5-1 and TRBJ2-5; the D gene is possibly TRBD2 (5 bases). The ends were cut back, 0 bases at V and 5 bases at J, with 8 bases in the middle. This CDR3 has 13 amino acids. CDR1 is SGHRS and CDR2 is YFSETQ in the germline V gene. CDR3 region: CASSLVGGETQYF. The CDR3 bases are TGCGCCAGCAGCTTGGTGGGCGGGGAGACCCAGTACTTC.

This clone came up a few times. This sequence joins TRBV6-6 and TRBJ1-2, with D unresolved. This CDR3 is built from 13 residues. Germline CDR1 reads MNHNY; CDR2 reads SVGAGI (reference sequence). V lost 5 bases and J 4 bases, leaving 11 bases between the germline ends. The CDR3 coding sequence is TGTGCCAGCAGTCCTGACACCATCTATGGCTACACCTTC. This sequence encodes CASSPDTIYGYTF.

In its sample, this clone was seen once. DNA for the CDR3: TGTGCCAGCGGTAGGGACCAGCCCCAGCATTTT. This translates into CASGRDQPQHF. J is TRBJ1-5 and V is TRBV6-1; perhaps TRBD1 as D (5 bases). From germline, CDR1 is MNHNS and CDR2 SASEGT. V lost 8 bases and J 7 bases, leaving 9 bases between the germline ends. The CDR3 spans 11 residues.

The chain uses TRBV28 and TRBJ2-1; maybe TRBD2 (7 bases). V was trimmed by 11 bases and J by 7 bases, leaving 18 bases between them. This CDR3 is built from 13 residues. CDR1 and CDR2 from the germline V gene are MDHEN and SYDVKM. The CDR3 region is CACSRGLSNEQFF. The CDR3 nucleotides are TGTGCCTGTTCGCGGGGGCTGTCAAATGAGCAGTTCTTC.

This clone occurred a few times. Additional DNA sequences in this sample encode the identical CDR3. The chain couples TRBV28 to TRBJ2-7; D might be TRBD1 or TRBD2, each matching 5 bases. The CDR3 runs 15 residues. Germline CDR1 is MDHEN and CDR2 is SYDVKM. Between the trimmed V and J ends, which lost 5 bases and 0 bases, there was a span of 14 bases. CDR3 loop: CASSRRQRSSYEQYF. The CDR3 DNA is TGTGCCAGCAGTCGCCGACAGCGGAGCTCCTACGAGCAGTACTTC.

V is TRBV29-1 and J is TRBJ1-2, with D uncertain. V was clipped by 0 bases and J by 4 bases, with 15 bases between them. Germline V gives CDR1 SQVTM, CDR2 ANQGSEA. This CDR3 has 15 residues. This CDR3 reads CSVEDQTVGLYGYTF. Written as DNA, the CDR3 is TGCAGCGTTGAAGATCAAACAGTTGGCCTCTATGGCTACACCTTC.

The chain carries TRBV6-5 and TRBJ2-1; TRBD2 is a possible D gene (7 bases). CDR1 MNHEY and CDR2 SVGAGI come from the germline V gene. The ends were cut back, 6 bases at V and 5 bases at J, with 17 bases in the middle. This CDR3 spans 15 amino acids. The CDR3: CASRRGAGAHNEQFF. CDR3 nucleotide sequence: TGTGCCAGCAGGAGGGGGGCGGGAGCTCACAATGAGCAGTTCTTC.

The chain links TRBV4-1 to TRBJ1-3; D is undetermined. Per germline, CDR1 MGHRA and CDR2 YSYEKL. Between the trimmed V and J ends, which lost 2 bases and 0 bases, there was a span of 17 bases. This CDR3 is built from 18 residues. The CDR3 reads CASSQNSITVFSGNTIYF. The CDR3 region has the DNA TGCGCCAGCAGCCAAAATAGCATAACGGTGTTCTCTGGAAACACCATATATTTT.

This clone was counted a few times. The V and J genes are TRBV5-4 and TRBJ2-1; 7 positions match TRBD2. Germline assignment: CDR1 SGHNT and CDR2 YYREEE (reference sequence). V was pared by 2 bases and J by 4 bases, with 6 bases of the junction left unmatched. This CDR3 contains 15 residues. CDR3 sequence reads: CASSLGREVYNEQFF. The CDR3 region has the DNA TGTGCCAGCAGCTTAGGACGGGAGGTATACAATGAGCAGTTCTTC.

Turning to this clone: Other DNA sequences in the sample encode the same CDR3. The V and J genes are TRBV7-2 and TRBJ2-3; TRBD1 matches 9 bases. After removal of 5 bases from V and 3 bases from J, the junction contained 3 bases not matched to a gene. CDR1 and CDR2 from the germline V gene are SGHTA and FQGNSA. CDR3 length: 14 residues. CDR3 bases: TGTGCCAGCAGCCGGGGACAGGGTACAGATACGCAGTATTTT. Its protein is CASSRGQGTDTQYF.

This chain uses TRBV7-9 with TRBJ1-2; D is perhaps TRBD1 (5 bases). Germline V lookup: CDR1 SEHNR, CDR2 FQNEAQ (reference sequence). The germline V and J ends were trimmed by 3 bases and 4 bases, with 12 bases remaining between them. The CDR3 totals 14 residues. CDR3 protein: CASSLDTLGYGYTF. The CDR3 DNA is TGTGCCAGCAGCTTGGACACACTCGGCTATGGCTACACCTTC.

This clone has just a few counts. Additional DNA sequences in this sample encode the identical CDR3. The chain couples TRBV11-3 to TRBJ1-3; D unresolved. Germline CDR1 and CDR2: SGHNT and YENEEA. The V end was cut by 6 bases, the J end by 4 bases, with 10 bases between. The CDR3 spans 13 residues. The CDR3 loop reads CASSSPPGNTIYF. The DNA of the CDR3 is TGTGCCAGCAGTTCACCCCCCGGAAACACCATATATTTT.

The V and J genes are TRBV18 and TRBJ2-7; 7 bases match TRBD2. Germline values: CDR1 KGHSH, CDR2 LQKENI. This CDR3 has 14 amino acids. V shed 3 bases and J 2 bases; nucleotides not matched to a gene: 4. The CDR3 sequence is CASSPPSGAYEQYF. DNA for the CDR3: TGTGCCAGCTCACCCCCTAGCGGAGCCTACGAGCAGTACTTC.

The chain combines TRBV30 with TRBJ1-2; a weak D match, TRBD1 (5 bases). CDR1 GTSNPN and CDR2 SVGIG come from the germline V gene (reference sequence). CDR3 length equals 12 residues. Trimming took 2 bases from V and 5 from J, leaving 9 bases between them. CDR3 DNA sequence: TGTGCCTGGAGTAACCAGGGTTATGGCTACACCTTC. This translates into CAWSNQGYGYTF.

V usage is TRBV5-4 and J usage is TRBJ2-3; 8 positions match TRBD2. Germline V gene sequence: CDR1 SGHNT, CDR2 YYREEE (reference sequence). The CDR3 consists of 17 residues. The V segment lost 2 bases and the J segment 2 bases; nucleotides outside the gene matches: 10. CDR3: CASSFLRREEVTDTQYF. DNA of the CDR3: TGTGCCAGCAGCTTCCTCAGGCGGGAGGAGGTCACAGATACGCAGTATTTT.

The chain employs TRBV7-8 and TRBJ1-4; perhaps TRBD1 as D (5 bases). Germline CDR1 and CDR2: SGHVS and FQNEAQ. V was pared by 6 bases and J by 12 bases, with 26 bases between. This CDR3 is 16 amino acids long. The CDR3 DNA is TGTGCCAGCAGTCCCCTGGTTGGGGGGGATGGGTTAGAACTGTTTTTT. This encodes CASSPLVGGDGLELFF.

The chain carries TRBV5-4 and TRBJ2-5; 9 nucleotides line up with TRBD2. This CDR3 contains 15 residues. V dropped 4 bases and J dropped 5; count of bases not matched to a gene: 9. Germline CDR1 reads SGHNT; CDR2 reads YYREEE (reference sequence). Here the CDR3 reads CASSGRAGGGETQYF. As DNA, the CDR3 is TGTGCCAGCAGCGGGAGAGCGGGAGGAGGTGAGACCCAGTACTTC.

The rearrangement links TRBV15 to TRBJ2-5; 10 bases line up with TRBD1. J lost 4 bases, V lost 1 base, and 3 bases had no gene match. Germline-derived CDR1 and CDR2 are LNHNV and YYDKDF (reference sequence). CDR3 length equals 15 residues. CDR3 loop: CATSRVRTGGETQYF. The CDR3 nucleotides are TGTGCCACCAGCAGAGTGCGGACAGGGGGAGAGACCCAGTACTTC. Looking up the rest from reference TRBV15 and TRBJ2-5 gives the full variable domain: DAMVIQNPRYQVTQFGKPVTLSCSQTLNHNVMYWYQQKSSQAPKLLFHYYDKDFNNEADTPDNFQSRRPNTSFCFLDIRSPGLGDTAMYLCATSRVRTGGETQYFGPGTRLLVL.

V and J are TRBV11-3 and TRBJ2-7; 8 positions agree with TRBD2. Losses at the gene ends were 2 bases for V and 4 bases for J; bases not matched to a gene: 7. Germline V gives CDR1 SGHNT, CDR2 YENEEA. The CDR3 totals 15 residues. CDR3 region: CASSLYSGEFYEQYF. CDR3 nucleotides: TGTGCCAGCAGCTTATATAGCGGGGAATTTTACGAGCAGTACTTC.

This sequence joins TRBV29-1 and TRBJ2-5; perhaps TRBD2 as D (7 bases). The CDR3 is 16 amino acids. Deletions cut 2 bases from V and 2 bases from J, with 18 bases between. Germline V gene lookup returns CDR1 SQVTM and CDR2 ANQGSEA. CDR3 nucleotides: TGCAGCGTTGAATCCCCCCCCGGGGGGCGGCAAGAGACCCAGTACTTC. It specifies CSVESPPGGRQETQYF.

This chain uses TRBV5-1 with TRBJ2-7; TRBD2 aligns across 7 bases. CDR3 length: 14 residues. Germline CDR1 is SGHRS and CDR2 is YFSETQ. V was pared by 3 bases and J by 4 bases, with 7 bases of the junction left unmatched. The CDR3, as DNA: TGCGCCAGCAGCTCCGGGACTACCAATTACGAGCAGTACTTC. It specifies CASSSGTTNYEQYF.

The CDR3, as DNA: TGTGCCAGCAGCCCCGGCCGGGGGGATCAGCCCCAGCATTTT. It translates to CASSPGRGDQPQHF. The chain carries TRBV7-6 and TRBJ1-5; possibly TRBD1 for D (5 bases). Germline V gives CDR1 SGHVS, CDR2 FNYEAQ. Trimming shortened V by 5 bases and J by 5 bases, and 13 bases separated the two germline ends. The CDR3 totals 14 residues.

The chain is built from TRBV4-1 and TRBJ2-7; 8 bases fit TRBD1. The CDR3 is 15 amino acids. Germline V lookup: CDR1 MGHRA, CDR2 YSYEKL. V shed 1 base and J 2 bases; nucleotides not matched to a gene: 4. The chain's CDR3 is CASSQVRTGTYEQYF. CDR3 bases: TGCGCCAGCAGCCAAGTTAGGACAGGGACCTACGAGCAGTACTTC.

The V gene is TRBV29-1, the J gene TRBJ2-1; D unclear. This CDR3 spans 12 amino acids. Germline V gene sequence: CDR1 SQVTM, CDR2 ANQGSEA. The V gene lost 6 bases and the J gene lost 5 bases, with 11 bases spanning the gap. CDR3 bases: TGCAGCGTGTTATACACAAACAATGAGCAGTTCTTC. This codes for CSVLYTNNEQFF.

The chain employs TRBV15 and TRBJ1-3, with D perhaps matching TRBD1 (6 bases). The V end lost 3 bases, the J end lost 0 bases, and 12 bases lay between the germline ends. The germline gives CDR1 LNHNV, CDR2 YYDKDF (reference sequence). The CDR3 runs to 16 residues. CDR3 sequence: CATSSQTGVSGNTIYF. CDR3 DNA: TGTGCCACCAGCAGTCAGACAGGAGTCTCTGGAAACACCATATATTTT. The entire variable domain, with the rest obtained from reference TRBV15 and TRBJ1-3, is as follows: DAMVIQNPRYQVTQFGKPVTLSCSQTLNHNVMYWYQQKSSQAPKLLFHYYDKDFNNEADTPDNFQSRRPNTSFCFLDIRSPGLGDTAMYLCATSSQTGVSGNTIYFGEGSWLTVV.

In its sample, this clone was seen once. The chain links TRBV19 to TRBJ2-1; D possibly corresponds to TRBD2 (6 bases). The CDR3 has 15 amino acids. V lost 5 bases to trimming and J lost 5 bases, with 16 bases between them. The V gene's germline CDR1 is LNHDA and CDR2 SQIVND (reference sequence). The chain's CDR3 is CASSLRGVGNNEQFF. The CDR3, as DNA: TGTGCCAGTAGTCTCCGCGGGGTGGGGAACAATGAGCAGTTCTTC.

Written as DNA, the CDR3 is TGCGCCAGCAAGGGGGGGCTTCACACTGAAGCTTTCTTT. Its translation: CASKGGLHTEAFF. The V call is TRBV5-1, the J call TRBJ1-1; a weak D match, TRBD1 (6 bases). This CDR3 contains 13 residues. Germline values: CDR1 SGHRS, CDR2 YFSETQ. Trimming cost V 6 bases and J 3 bases, with 12 bases left between them.

The chain joins TRBV5-4 to TRBJ2-1, with a possible D match to TRBD1 (5 bases). The length of the CDR3 is 14 residues. Germline CDR1 and CDR2: SGHNT and YYREEE (reference sequence). Trimming took off 3 bases at V and 8 bases at J, with 15 bases between the two ends. Here the CDR3 DNA reads TGTGCCAGCAGCTCCGGACAACCTACGGATGAGCAGTTCTTC. Amino acids: CASSSGQPTDEQFF.